Below, one T cell receptor (beta chain) is given with its context. Its antigen is not known. This record comes from a study of T-cell reconstitution after alpha-beta-depleted transplantation in children. Study-level findings and limits: Expanded clones from the graft, numbering several hundred, reportedly supplied alpha-beta T cells about two months after transplant.

The V end lost 8 bases, the J end lost 0 bases, and 14 bases lay between the germline ends. The CDR3 spans 15 residues. Preparation of the TCRbeta library used unique molecular identifiers. TCRdb fed the PCR reads into MiXCR, producing one record per CDR3 protein. The data contain fewer than 550,000 distinct CDR3 sequences, 11% of them singletons. V gene TRBV12-3 or TRBV12-4 combines with J gene TRBJ2-4; D is unclear. The source was PBMCs, mostly from graft donor cells, collected 180 days after TCRalphabeta/CD19-depleted stem cell transplant. This receptor was obtained from a female patient aged 2-15 years who had a stem cell transplant for aplastic anemia, so the T cells may come from the graft donor. The CDR3 loop reads CASGSEWLAKNIQYF. In DNA, the CDR3 is TGTGCCAGCGGTTCCGAGTGGCTAGCCAAAAACATTCAGTACTTC.